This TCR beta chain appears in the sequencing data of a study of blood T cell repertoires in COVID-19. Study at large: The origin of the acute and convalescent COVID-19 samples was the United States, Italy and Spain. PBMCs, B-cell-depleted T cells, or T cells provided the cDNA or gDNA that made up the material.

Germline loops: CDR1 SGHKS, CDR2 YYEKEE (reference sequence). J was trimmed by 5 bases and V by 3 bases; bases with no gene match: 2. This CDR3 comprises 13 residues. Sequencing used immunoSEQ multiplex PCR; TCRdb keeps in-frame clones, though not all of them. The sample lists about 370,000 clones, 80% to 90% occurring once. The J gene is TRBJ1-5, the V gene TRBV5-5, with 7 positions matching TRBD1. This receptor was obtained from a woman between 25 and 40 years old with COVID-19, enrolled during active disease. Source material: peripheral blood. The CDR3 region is CASSSTGYQPQHF. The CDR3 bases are TGTGCCAGCAGCTCGACAGGGTATCAGCCCCAGCATTTT.